Listed below are T cell receptor beta chains from one sample, sequenced in a study of T cell changes during pregnancy in multiple sclerosis. The table came from immunoSEQ multiplex PCR; TCRdb's copy has only in-frame clones and leaves some out. In the table there are about 47,000 clones, approximately 90% of which are singletons. Sequencing was performed on peripheral blood, taken in the first trimester of pregnancy. These receptors originate from a female donor with multiple sclerosis, enrolled in a pregnancy study. Both conserved end residues are part of each CDR3. The order of the fields is CDR3 DNA, CDR3 protein, clone size, D gene, V gene, J gene. A D gene is named only where the DNA matches it firmly. Clone sizes are given selectively: once, few, many, or a class where the clone is expanded.

cdr3_nt: TGTGCCAGTGGGGGACAGGGGGCCGATGAGCAGTTCTTC
cdr3_aa: CASGGQGADEQFF
clone_size: NA
d_call: TRBD1
v_call: TRBV18
j_call: TRBJ2-1

cdr3_nt: TGTGCCAGCAGCCTCAGGGGGGCCTACGAGCAGTACTTC
cdr3_aa: CASSLRGAYEQYF
clone_size: NA
d_call: NA
v_call: TRBV7-2
j_call: TRBJ2-7

cdr3_nt: TGTGCCAGCAGCGGGGTAGCGGGGGTCAAAGATACGCAGTATTTT
cdr3_aa: CASSGVAGVKDTQYF
clone_size: NA
d_call: TRBD2
v_call: TRBV4-2
j_call: TRBJ2-3

cdr3_nt: TGTGCCAGCAGCTCCCTGGACAGGGATAATTCACCCCTCCACTTT
cdr3_aa: CASSSLDRDNSPLHF
clone_size: few
d_call: TRBD1
v_call: TRBV5-6
j_call: TRBJ1-6

cdr3_nt: TGTGCCAGCAGTGGATCGACAGGGGGAAGCAATCAGCCCCAGCATTTT
cdr3_aa: CASSGSTGGSNQPQHF
clone_size: NA
d_call: TRBD1
v_call: TRBV27
j_call: TRBJ1-5

cdr3_nt: TGTGCCATCAGTCCCGGGACAGGGAGAGACGAGCAGTACTTC
cdr3_aa: CAISPGTGRDEQYF
clone_size: NA
d_call: TRBD1
v_call: TRBV10-3
j_call: TRBJ2-7

cdr3_nt: TGTGCCAGCAGCTTGGTTCTAGTACAGGGAGTTCCTGGGGAGCTGTTTTTT
cdr3_aa: CASSLVLVQGVPGELFF
clone_size: NA
d_call: NA
v_call: TRBV7-9
j_call: TRBJ2-2

cdr3_nt: TGTGCCAGCAGCACATCAGTTACCGGGGAGCTGTTTTTT
cdr3_aa: CASSTSVTGELFF
clone_size: NA
d_call: NA
v_call: TRBV13
j_call: TRBJ2-2

cdr3_nt: TGTGCCAGTAGTATTGGCAGACAGCCACAAGAGACCCAGTACTTC
cdr3_aa: CASSIGRQPQETQYF
clone_size: NA
d_call: NA
v_call: TRBV19
j_call: TRBJ2-5

cdr3_nt: TGCAGCGTTACGACAGGGGGCTCCGAAGCTTTCTTT
cdr3_aa: CSVTTGGSEAFF
clone_size: once
d_call: TRBD1
v_call: TRBV29-1
j_call: TRBJ1-1

cdr3_nt: TGTGCCAGCAGCTTAGGGGATGCGGGCCATAGCACAGATACGCAGTATTTT
cdr3_aa: CASSLGDAGHSTDTQYF
clone_size: NA
d_call: NA
v_call: TRBV7-6
j_call: TRBJ2-3

cdr3_nt: TGTGCCTGGAGGCAGCGCTCTGGAAACACCATATATTTT
cdr3_aa: CAWRQRSGNTIYF
clone_size: NA
d_call: NA
v_call: TRBV30
j_call: TRBJ1-3

cdr3_nt: TGTGCCAGCAGCCCTCTAGGGGTGACCTACGAGCAGTACTTC
cdr3_aa: CASSPLGVTYEQYF
clone_size: few
d_call: NA
v_call: TRBV4-2
j_call: TRBJ2-7

cdr3_nt: TGCGCCAGCAGCCAAGAAGTGCGGAATCACCCCCTCCACTTT
cdr3_aa: CASSQEVRNHPLHF
clone_size: few
d_call: NA
v_call: TRBV4-1
j_call: TRBJ1-6

cdr3_nt: TGCGCCAGCAGCTTTAATAGTCCTAGCAATGAGCAGTTCTTC
cdr3_aa: CASSFNSPSNEQFF
clone_size: NA
d_call: NA
v_call: TRBV5-1
j_call: TRBJ2-1

cdr3_nt: TGCGCCAGCAGCTTAATTGGTCTAGCGGACTCCTACGAGCAGTACTTC
cdr3_aa: CASSLIGLADSYEQYF
clone_size: NA
d_call: TRBD2
v_call: TRBV5-1
j_call: TRBJ2-7

cdr3_nt: TGTGCCAGCAGTTACTCGGGGAGGGAGGGTCAGCCCCAGCATTTT
cdr3_aa: CASSYSGREGQPQHF
clone_size: once
d_call: NA
v_call: TRBV6-5
j_call: TRBJ1-5

cdr3_nt: TGTGCCAGCAGCCAGGACAGGGGGGACGAGCAGTACTTC
cdr3_aa: CASSQDRGDEQYF
clone_size: NA
d_call: TRBD1
v_call: TRBV7-3
j_call: TRBJ2-7

cdr3_nt: TGTGCCAGCAGCTCAAACAGGGTCGGGGAAAAACTGTTTTTT
cdr3_aa: CASSSNRVGEKLFF
clone_size: NA
d_call: NA
v_call: TRBV11-1
j_call: TRBJ1-4

cdr3_nt: TGTGCCAGCAGCTTAGCGCCCAGAACTGAAGCTTTCTTT
cdr3_aa: CASSLAPRTEAFF
clone_size: NA
d_call: NA
v_call: TRBV7-2
j_call: TRBJ1-1

cdr3_nt: TGTGCCAGCAGTCCTTCAGGGGCGCCGGACACTGAAGCTTTCTTT
cdr3_aa: CASSPSGAPDTEAFF
clone_size: NA
d_call: NA
v_call: TRBV28
j_call: TRBJ1-1

cdr3_nt: TGTGCCAGCAGCCCTAAGGACTACCCAAATGGCTACACCTTC
cdr3_aa: CASSPKDYPNGYTF
clone_size: NA
d_call: NA
v_call: TRBV28
j_call: TRBJ1-2

cdr3_nt: TGTGCCAGCAGTGATCTCCGGGTCTCAGATACGCAGTATTTT
cdr3_aa: CASSDLRVSDTQYF
clone_size: NA
d_call: NA
v_call: TRBV25-1
j_call: TRBJ2-3

cdr3_nt: TGCGCCAGCACACAACCGGGGACAGGGTACCACGAGCAGTACTTC
cdr3_aa: CASTQPGTGYHEQYF
clone_size: NA
d_call: TRBD1
v_call: TRBV5-1
j_call: TRBJ2-7

cdr3_nt: TGTGCCAGTAGTATTGATTCGGAGGGGTGGACTGAAGCTTTCTTT
cdr3_aa: CASSIDSEGWTEAFF
clone_size: NA
d_call: NA
v_call: TRBV19
j_call: TRBJ1-1

cdr3_nt: TGTGCCAGCAGGTCTCCCAGGGGCGCGGATACGCAGTATTTT
cdr3_aa: CASRSPRGADTQYF
clone_size: NA
d_call: NA
v_call: TRBV28
j_call: TRBJ2-3

cdr3_nt: TGTGCCAGCAGTGACTCTACTAGCGGGGGGGCCAGTACGCAGTATTTT
cdr3_aa: CASSDSTSGGASTQYF
clone_size: few
d_call: TRBD2
v_call: TRBV6-4
j_call: TRBJ2-3

cdr3_nt: TGCGCCAGCAAGACTAGCGGGGGCACAGATACGCAGTATTTT
cdr3_aa: CASKTSGGTDTQYF
clone_size: NA
d_call: TRBD2
v_call: TRBV5-1
j_call: TRBJ2-3

cdr3_nt: TGTGCCTGGAGTAGGGGACTAGCGGAACAGTACTTC
cdr3_aa: CAWSRGLAEQYF
clone_size: NA
d_call: TRBD2
v_call: TRBV30
j_call: TRBJ2-7

cdr3_nt: TGTGCCAGCAGAATACAGGGGGCAGTCGAAAAACTGTTTTTT
cdr3_aa: CASRIQGAVEKLFF
clone_size: few
d_call: TRBD1
v_call: TRBV2
j_call: TRBJ1-4

cdr3_nt: TGTGCCAGCAGCTCCCGCCAGGGAACCCAGTACTTC
cdr3_aa: CASSSRQGTQYF
clone_size: NA
d_call: NA
v_call: TRBV7-2
j_call: TRBJ2-5

cdr3_nt: TGTGCCAGCAGTGAAGGGCAGAACAATCAGCCCCAGCATTTT
cdr3_aa: CASSEGQNNQPQHF
clone_size: NA
d_call: NA
v_call: TRBV2
j_call: TRBJ1-5

cdr3_nt: TGTGCCAGCAGAAGGGGGCCCTCACCCCTCCACTTT
cdr3_aa: CASRRGPSPLHF
clone_size: few
d_call: TRBD1
v_call: TRBV2
j_call: TRBJ1-6